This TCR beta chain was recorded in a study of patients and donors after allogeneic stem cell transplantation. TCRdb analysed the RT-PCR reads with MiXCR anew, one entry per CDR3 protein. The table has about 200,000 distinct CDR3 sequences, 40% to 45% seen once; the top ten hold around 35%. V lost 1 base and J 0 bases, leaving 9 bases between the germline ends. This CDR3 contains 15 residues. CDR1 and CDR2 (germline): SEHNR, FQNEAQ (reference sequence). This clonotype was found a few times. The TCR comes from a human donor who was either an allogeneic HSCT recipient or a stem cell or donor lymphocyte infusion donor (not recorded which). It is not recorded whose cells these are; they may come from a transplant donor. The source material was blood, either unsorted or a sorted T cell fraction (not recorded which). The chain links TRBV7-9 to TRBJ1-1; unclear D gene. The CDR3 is CASSLDRQLNTEAFF. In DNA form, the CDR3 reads TGTGCCAGCAGCTTAGATCGGCAGTTGAACACTGAAGCTTTCTTT.